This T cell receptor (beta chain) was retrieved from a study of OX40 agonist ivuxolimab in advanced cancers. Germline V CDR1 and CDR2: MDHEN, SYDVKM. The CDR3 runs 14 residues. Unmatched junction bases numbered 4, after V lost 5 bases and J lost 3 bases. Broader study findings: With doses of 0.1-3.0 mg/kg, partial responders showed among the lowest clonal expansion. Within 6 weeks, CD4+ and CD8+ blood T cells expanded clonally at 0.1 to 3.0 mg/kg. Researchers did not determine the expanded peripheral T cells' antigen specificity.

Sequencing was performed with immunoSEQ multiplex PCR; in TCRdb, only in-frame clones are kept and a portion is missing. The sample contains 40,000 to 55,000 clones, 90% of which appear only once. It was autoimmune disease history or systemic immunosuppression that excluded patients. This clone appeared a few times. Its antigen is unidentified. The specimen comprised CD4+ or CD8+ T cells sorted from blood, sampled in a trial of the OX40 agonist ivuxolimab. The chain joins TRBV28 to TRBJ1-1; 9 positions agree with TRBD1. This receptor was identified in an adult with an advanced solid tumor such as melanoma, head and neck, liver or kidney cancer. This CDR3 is CASSGGQGYTEAFF. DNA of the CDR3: TGTGCCAGCAGTGGAGGACAGGGGTACACTGAAGCTTTCTTT.